This T cell receptor (beta chain) was documented in a study of OX40 agonist ivuxolimab in advanced cancers. Some clones are missing from TCRdb's copy, which holds only in-frame ones; the method was immunoSEQ multiplex PCR. This sample has nearly 80,000 clones; approximately 94% occur once, and the top ten carry 8.5% to 10%. Germline trimming cut 6 bases from V and 10 bases from J; bases unmatched to any gene: 13. The germline V gene encodes CDR1 SEHNR and CDR2 FQNEAQ (reference sequence). The CDR3 loop spans 14 amino acids. The sample in question was CD4+ or CD8+ T cells sorted from blood, obtained in a trial of the OX40 agonist ivuxolimab. This chain connects TRBV7-9 to TRBJ1-1, with 8 bases fitting TRBD1. The source of this sequence is an adult with an advanced solid tumor such as melanoma, head and neck, liver or kidney cancer. The CDR3 region has the DNA TGTGCCAGCAGTTCCCCCGGACAGGGCTCTGGAGCTTTCTTT. Residues: CASSSPGQGSGAFF.